These 20 T cell receptor beta chains share one sample of origin, sequenced in a study of blood T cell repertoires in COVID-19 (dated by TCRdb to the early 2020s). The method was the immunoSEQ multiplex PCR assay. Sourced from immuneACCESS, this table was stored by TCRdb with only in-frame sequences that have V and J called. A share of the clones is absent; for the studies checked, an unresolved V gene accounts for under half, and the remainder has no known explanation. The sample profile shows roughly 36,000 clones; 75% to 90% of them were found once. The ten most abundant clones make up around 4% of the sample. The sequenced material came from peripheral blood. The receptors originated from a man in his sixties with acute or convalescent COVID-19.

The chain links TRBV5-1 to TRBJ2-6, with unresolved D. V shed 5 bases and J shed 0 bases, with 9 bases lying between them. This CDR3 is 15 amino acids long. In germline, CDR1 is SGHRS, CDR2 YFSETQ. The CDR3 DNA is TGCGCCAGCAGTTCCCAGGCCTCTGGGGCCAACGTCCTGACTTTC. Translating gives CASSSQASGANVLTF.

The genes are TRBV7-9 and TRBJ2-1, with TRBD1 as a possible D gene (6 bases). The CDR3 has 14 amino acids. The germline V gene encodes CDR1 SEHNR and CDR2 FQNEAQ (reference sequence). V lost 5 bases and J lost 4, with 12 bases in between. The CDR3 sequence: CASSPTDRYNEQFF. CDR3 sequence (DNA): TGTGCCAGCAGCCCGACGGACAGATACAATGAGCAGTTCTTC.

The J gene is TRBJ2-7, the V gene TRBV6-2 or TRBV6-3; D gene ambiguous. Trimming removed 1 base at V and 5 bases at J, with 3 bases between. The CDR3 consists of 11 residues. Germline V gene sequence: CDR1 MNHEY, CDR2 SVGEGT. CDR3 sequence reads: CASSYYNEQYF. The CDR3 DNA is TGTGCCAGCAGTTACTATAACGAGCAGTACTTC.

The chain joins TRBV12-3 or TRBV12-4 to TRBJ2-1; D gene unclear. The CDR3 totals 13 residues. V shed 3 bases and J shed 7 bases, with 10 bases lying between them. DNA for the CDR3: TGTGCCAGCAGTTTTGTAACCGGGAATGAGCAGTTCTTC. It yields the protein CASSFVTGNEQFF.

The chain uses TRBV7-2 and TRBJ2-3, with 11 bases aligning to TRBD2. V shed 5 bases, J shed 6 bases, and the junction held 10 bases outside the gene matches. This CDR3 spans 16 amino acids. Germline CDR1 is SGHTA and CDR2 is FQGNSA. The CDR3 reads CASSRIAGGPEDTQYF. The CDR3 coding sequence is TGTGCCAGCAGCCGGATAGCGGGGGGGCCGGAGGATACGCAGTATTTT.

The gene calls are TRBV4-1 and TRBJ2-1; 10 bases map to TRBD2. CDR3 size: 15 residues. Trimming cost V 3 bases and J 4 bases; bases outside gene matches: 3. The germline V gene encodes CDR1 MGHRA and CDR2 YSYEKL. The CDR3 is CASSHPSGRYNEQFF. The CDR3 DNA follows: TGCGCCAGCAGCCACCCTAGCGGGAGATACAATGAGCAGTTCTTC.

The J gene is TRBJ1-5, the V gene TRBV12-2; no check of the table's D call, TRBD1, against the DNA was made. TRBV12-2 represents a pseudogene. The CDR3 is 15 residues long. The DNA for the CDR3 is TGTGCAAGATATCATCCAACAGGGGGGGGGAGGCCCCAGCATTTT. Translation gives CARYHPTGGGRPQHF.

A few counts support this clone. In the same sample, other DNA sequences code for this CDR3. This chain connects TRBV18 to TRBJ2-7; 7 nucleotides match TRBD2. The CDR3 loop spans 15 amino acids. CDR1 is KGHSH, CDR2 LQKENI, per germline. Trimming cost V 6 bases and J 2 bases; bases outside gene matches: 10. The CDR3 loop is CASSPLPSGTYEQYF. In DNA form, the CDR3 reads TGTGCCAGCTCCCCATTGCCTAGCGGAACCTACGAGCAGTACTTC. Full variable domain (remainder filled in from reference TRBV18 and TRBJ2-7): NAGVMQNPRHLVRRRGQEARLRCSPMKGHSHVYWYRQLPEEGLKFMVYLQKENIIDESGMPKERFSAEFPKEGPSILRIQQVVRGDSAAYFCASSPLPSGTYEQYFGPGTRLTVT.

This chain uses TRBV30 with TRBJ2-2; 9 nucleotides align to TRBD1. There are 14 residues in the CDR3. Trimming removed 8 bases from V and 8 bases from J; junction bases left unmatched: 12. Per germline, CDR1 GTSNPN and CDR2 SVGIG (reference sequence). The chain's CDR3 is CAHGTGKSGGELFF. In DNA form, the CDR3 reads TGTGCCCACGGGACAGGGAAGTCAGGGGGGGAGCTGTTTTTT. The full variable domain, with the rest looked up from reference TRBV30 and TRBJ2-2, is SQTIHQWPATLVQPVGSPLSLECTVEGTSNPNLYWYRQAAGRGLQLLFYSVGIGQISSEVPQNLSASRPQDRQFILSSKKLLLSDSGFYLCAHGTGKSGGELFFGEGSRLTVL.

A single count supports this clone. The J gene is TRBJ1-4, the V gene TRBV9; 8 nucleotides align to TRBD1. J gave up 11 bases and V 4 bases, and 10 bases lay outside the gene matches. Germline CDR1 SGDLS, CDR2 YYNGEE. The CDR3 loop spans 14 amino acids. CDR3 region: CASSHDRGEGKLFF. CDR3 DNA sequence: TGTGCCAGCAGCCACGACAGGGGTGAGGGGAAACTGTTTTTT.

The chain couples TRBV5-1 to TRBJ2-2, with 8 nucleotides matching TRBD2. Germline CDR1 reads SGHRS; CDR2 reads YFSETQ. The junction had 7 bases not matched to a gene; V was cut back by 6 bases and J by 6 bases. The CDR3 contains 14 residues. This chain's CDR3 is CASIPAGVPGELFF. CDR3 nucleotide sequence: TGCGCCAGCATTCCAGCGGGAGTCCCCGGGGAGCTGTTTTTT.

The chain recombines TRBV12-3 or TRBV12-4 with TRBJ1-3, with unresolved D. The ends were cut back, 6 bases at V and 4 bases at J, with 4 bases in the middle. This CDR3 has 11 amino acids. The CDR3 sequence: CASRSGNTIYF. The CDR3 region has the DNA TGTGCCAGCAGATCAGGAAACACCATATATTTT.

The CDR3 bases are TGTGCCAGCAGCTCAGGACAGGGGTATTCGACTAATGAAAAACTGTTTTTT. Its translation is CASSSGQGYSTNEKLFF. V gene TRBV5-8 combines with J gene TRBJ1-4; 9 nucleotides line up with TRBD1. The CDR3 is made up of 17 amino acids. V gave up 3 bases and J gave up 2 bases; unmatched junction bases: 8. Germline V gene sequence: CDR1 SGHTS, CDR2 YDEGEE.

V usage is TRBV7-9 and J usage is TRBJ1-2; 8 bases align to TRBD1. Trimming removed 4 bases from V and 2 bases from J; junction bases left unmatched: 3. Germline lookup yields CDR1 SEHNR and CDR2 FQNEAQ (reference sequence). CDR3 length: 14 residues. The CDR3 here is CASSSTGANYGYTF. CDR3 DNA: TGTGCCAGCAGCTCGACAGGGGCCAACTATGGCTACACCTTC. Looking up the rest from reference TRBV7-9 and TRBJ1-2 gives the full variable domain: DTGVSQNPRHKITKRGQNVTFRCDPISEHNRLYWYRQTLGQGPEFLTYFQNEAQLEKSRLLSDRFSAERPKGSFSTLEIQRTEQGDSAMYLCASSSTGANYGYTFGSGTRLTVV.

V is TRBV7-9 and J is TRBJ1-1; a possible D gene is TRBD1 (6 bases). This CDR3 region has 12 residues. Trimming removed 3 bases at V and 5 bases at J, with 7 bases between. CDR1 and CDR2 (germline): SEHNR, FQNEAQ (reference sequence). CDR3 protein: CASSFQGTEAFF. Here the CDR3 DNA reads TGTGCCAGCAGCTTTCAGGGGACTGAAGCTTTCTTT.

V usage is TRBV18 and J usage is TRBJ2-5, with 11 nucleotides matching TRBD1. The trim removed 0 bases at V and 4 bases at J, leaving 7 bases unmatched. The germline V gene has CDR1 KGHSH and CDR2 LQKENI. The CDR3 covers 17 residues. CDR3 loop: CASSPPGQGVNGETQYF. CDR3 DNA: TGTGCCAGCTCACCACCGGGACAGGGGGTCAACGGAGAGACCCAGTACTTC.

The chain recombines TRBV5-1 with TRBJ2-1; TRBD2 agrees at 7 bases. Germline CDR1 and CDR2: SGHRS and YFSETQ. V was clipped by 4 bases and J by 7 bases; unmatched bases: 14. This CDR3 is built from 16 residues. The chain's CDR3 is CASSDSPAGQFNEQFF. The DNA of the CDR3 is TGCGCCAGCAGCGACTCTCCAGCGGGGCAGTTTAATGAGCAGTTCTTC.

J is TRBJ2-5 and V is TRBV7-6; TRBD1 might be the D (5 bases). There are 14 residues in the CDR3. Trimming cost V 4 bases and J 4 bases, with 13 bases left between them. Per germline, CDR1 SGHVS and CDR2 FNYEAQ. CDR3 residues: CASSSLQERETQYF. CDR3 nucleotides: TGTGCCAGCAGCTCATTACAGGAGAGAGAGACCCAGTACTTC.

The chain combines TRBV9 with TRBJ2-5; 7 nucleotides align to TRBD1. Per germline, CDR1 SGDLS and CDR2 YYNGEE. The CDR3 length is 15 residues. The V gene end was trimmed by 4 bases and the J gene end by 4 bases; junction bases not matched to a gene: 10. CDR3 nucleotides: TGTGCCAGCAGCCGCCCGACAGGGCGCCCAGAGACCCAGTACTTC. Its translation: CASSRPTGRPETQYF.

This rearrangement joins TRBV6-5 to TRBJ1-6; D is unclear. Germline values: CDR1 MNHEY, CDR2 SVGAGI. The CDR3 has 14 amino acids. Trimming took 9 bases from V and 8 from J, leaving 17 bases between them. DNA of the CDR3: TGTGCCAGTTCCCGAGGGCGAGGGTATTCACCCCTCCACTTT. This sequence encodes CASSRGRGYSPLHF.